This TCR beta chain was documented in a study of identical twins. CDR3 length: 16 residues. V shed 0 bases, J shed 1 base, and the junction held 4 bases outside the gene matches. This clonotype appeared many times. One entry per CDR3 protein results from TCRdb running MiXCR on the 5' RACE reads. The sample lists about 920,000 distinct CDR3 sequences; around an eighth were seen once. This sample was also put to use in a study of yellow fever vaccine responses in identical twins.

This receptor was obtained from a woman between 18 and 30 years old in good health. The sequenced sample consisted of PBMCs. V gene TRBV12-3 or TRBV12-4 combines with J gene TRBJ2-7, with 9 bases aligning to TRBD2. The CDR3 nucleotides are TGTGCCAGCAGTTTAGCGGCTAGCGGGACATCCTACGAGCAGTACTTC. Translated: CASSLAASGTSYEQYF.